These 22 T cell receptor beta chains came from one sample sequenced in a study of T cells in narcolepsy (dated by TCRdb to 2016 to 2019). Receptors were amplified or captured by the immunoSEQ multiplex PCR assay. TCRdb re-hosts the immuneACCESS table, in-frame sequences only. Its copies lack some clones; in the studies checked, an unresolved V gene accounts for under half of them, and the cause for the rest is not known. The sample yields about 40,000 clones; about 91% were counted once. Together, the top ten hold 1% to 1.5% of the sample. The sequenced material came from CD45RA- memory CD4+ T cells from PBMCs. The sample's cell subset or site label, decoded: memory T cells sorted ex vivo from peripheral blood. The receptors here all came from a human donor with narcolepsy.

The chain recombines TRBV7-9 with TRBJ2-5; 10 bases line up with TRBD2. The CDR3 is made up of 14 amino acids. With 5 bases clipped from V and 3 bases from J, the junction kept 3 bases outside the gene matches. Germline V gene data show CDR1 as SEHNR and CDR2 as FQNEAQ (reference sequence). In nucleotides, the CDR3 is TGTGCCAGCAGCCGTACTAGCGGGGAAGAGACCCAGTACTTC. It yields the protein CASSRTSGEETQYF.

The rearrangement joins TRBV5-1 to TRBJ2-7; 7 nucleotides match TRBD2. Trimming at V came to 6 bases and at J to 6 bases, leaving 12 bases not matched to a gene. Germline V gives CDR1 SGHRS, CDR2 YFSETQ. The CDR3 consists of 14 residues. CDR3 sequence: CASNSGSGTGEQYF. The DNA for the CDR3 is TGCGCCAGCAATTCAGGGAGCGGGACGGGCGAGCAGTACTTC.

This rearrangement joins TRBV6-5 to TRBJ2-1; 7 nucleotides align to TRBD2. This CDR3 contains 15 residues. Germline CDR1 is MNHEY and CDR2 is SVGAGI. The J segment lost 3 bases and the V segment lost 0 bases, leaving 2 bases of the junction unmatched. The CDR3 DNA follows: TGTGCCAGCAGTTACTCGGGGGGGGGCTACAATGAGCAGTTCTTC. Protein product: CASSYSGGGYNEQFF.

The CDR3 DNA reads TGTGCCAGCAGACCTGAGGGACAGGGGGCGGTCGGGGAGCTGTTTTTT. Translated: CASRPEGQGAVGELFF. This chain joins TRBV28 and TRBJ2-2; 12 positions match TRBD1. The J segment lost 7 bases and the V segment lost 6 bases, leaving 9 bases of the junction unmatched. Germline V gene lookup returns CDR1 MDHEN and CDR2 SYDVKM. This CDR3 is 16 amino acids long.

The chain joins TRBV7-9 to TRBJ2-1; TRBD2 is a possible D gene (6 bases). The CDR3 contains 14 residues. Germline assignment: CDR1 SEHNR and CDR2 FQNEAQ (reference sequence). Between the trimmed V and J ends, which lost 4 bases and 6 bases, there was a span of 13 bases. CDR3 sequence reads: CASSSTGTGNEQFF. In DNA form, the CDR3 reads TGTGCCAGCAGCTCTACCGGGACTGGCAATGAGCAGTTCTTC.

The rearrangement uses TRBV2 and TRBJ2-2; 7 bases fit TRBD2. The CDR3 spans 14 residues. Trimming at V came to 3 bases and at J to 6 bases, leaving 4 bases not matched to a gene. Germline V gene lookup returns CDR1 SNHLY and CDR2 FYNNEI. The CDR3 spells CASSEVAGPGELFF. The CDR3, as DNA: TGTGCCAGCAGTGAGGTAGCGGGTCCCGGGGAGCTGTTTTTT.

The chain recombines TRBV4-1 with TRBJ2-4, with D perhaps being TRBD1 or TRBD2 (5 bases each). Trimming took 1 base from V and 4 from J, leaving 20 bases between them. This CDR3 has 18 residues. The V gene's germline CDR1 is MGHRA and CDR2 YSYEKL. The CDR3 sequence: CASSQGGKAGSLKNIQYF. CDR3 nucleotide sequence: TGCGCCAGCAGCCAAGGGGGCAAGGCAGGGAGCTTAAAAAACATTCAGTACTTC.

The chain recombines TRBV30 with TRBJ1-1; D not certain. This CDR3 has 13 amino acids. Germline assignment: CDR1 GTSNPN and CDR2 SVGIG (reference sequence). The V end lost 4 bases, the J end lost 6 bases, and 15 bases lay between the germline ends. The CDR3 loop is CAWIRTGGAEAFF. In DNA, the CDR3 is TGTGCCTGGATACGAACGGGTGGGGCTGAAGCTTTCTTT.

In regard to this clone: The CDR3 ends on some other residue instead of the conserved phenylalanine or tryptophan, so this is likely a read error. The chain is built from TRBV18 and TRBJ1-2, with D unresolved. The germline CDR1 and CDR2 sequences are KGHSH and LQKENI. The CDR3 totals 13 residues. The V gene lost 6 bases and the J gene lost 6 bases, with 14 bases spanning the gap. CDR3 nucleotides: TGTGCCAGCTCTACCCGGGAGGGAGATGGCTACACCTCC. Its protein product is CASSTREGDGYTS.

The chain is built from TRBV4-2 and TRBJ1-3, with D perhaps matching TRBD1 (5 bases). Germline CDR1 LGHNA, CDR2 YNFKEQ. This CDR3 is 17 amino acids long. V dropped 3 bases and J dropped 2 bases, with 17 bases sitting between them. The CDR3 region is CASSHSAGLGAGNTIYF. Written as DNA, the CDR3 is TGTGCCAGCAGCCACTCGGCCGGGCTGGGGGCTGGAAACACCATATATTTT.

The CDR3 region is CASRGLLVVQETQYF. In DNA, the CDR3 is TGTGCCAGCCGGGGCTTGTTAGTGGTACAAGAGACCCAGTACTTC. The V gene is TRBV6-1, the J gene TRBJ2-5, with D perhaps TRBD1 or TRBD2 (5 bases each). Trimming took 8 bases from V and 2 from J, leaving 18 bases between them. The CDR3 runs 15 residues. The germline gives CDR1 MNHNS, CDR2 SASEGT.

The chain uses TRBV5-6 and TRBJ1-5, with D unresolved. In germline, CDR1 is SGHDT, CDR2 YYEEEE. Trimming cost V 2 bases and J 4 bases, with 4 bases left between them. This CDR3 region has 12 residues. This CDR3 is CASSLQNQPQHF. CDR3 in DNA: TGTGCCAGCAGCTTACAGAATCAGCCCCAGCATTTT.

The chain is built from TRBV19 and TRBJ2-1, with D perhaps TRBD2 (6 bases). Trimming left V 4 bases short and J 9 bases short, with 16 bases between. Germline loops: CDR1 LNHDA, CDR2 SQIVND (reference sequence). The CDR3 loop spans 14 amino acids. CDR3 loop: CASSRDLGGAEQFF. The CDR3 DNA sequence: TGTGCCAGTAGTAGGGACTTGGGGGGAGCTGAGCAGTTCTTC.

V gene TRBV6-5 combines with J gene TRBJ2-3; possible D gene TRBD1, 5 bases. Germline values: CDR1 MNHEY, CDR2 SVGAGI. There are 11 residues in the CDR3. Between the trimmed V and J ends, which lost 4 bases and 6 bases, there was a span of 5 bases. The CDR3 sequence is CASSSGDTQYF. The DNA for the CDR3 is TGTGCCAGCAGTTCAGGGGATACGCAGTATTTT.

The chain recombines TRBV7-2 with TRBJ2-7; D call uncertain. Germline lookup yields CDR1 SGHTA and CDR2 FQGNSA. The CDR3 sequence is 15 residues long. Deletions cut 1 base from V and 1 base from J, with 11 bases between. The CDR3 protein is CASSLEVGRSYEQYF. In DNA form, the CDR3 reads TGTGCCAGCAGCTTAGAGGTCGGCCGATCCTACGAGCAGTACTTC.

V and J are TRBV5-1 and TRBJ2-2; 11 nucleotides match TRBD1. The junction had 6 bases not matched to a gene; V was cut back by 1 base and J by 4 bases. The CDR3 spans 17 residues. From germline, CDR1 is SGHRS and CDR2 YFSETQ. The chain's CDR3 is CASSLYRDRGGTGELFF. In DNA, the CDR3 is TGCGCCAGCAGCTTGTATCGGGACAGGGGGGGCACCGGGGAGCTGTTTTTT.

This rearrangement joins TRBV30 to TRBJ2-3; 8 bases align to TRBD1. This CDR3 has 15 amino acids. Per the germline V gene, CDR1 is GTSNPN and CDR2 is SVGIG (reference sequence). Germline trimming cut 0 bases from V and 4 bases from J; bases unmatched to any gene: 6. Here the CDR3 DNA reads TGTGCCTGGAGTGTACTCGGACAGGGCGCAGATACGCAGTATTTT. Translation: CAWSVLGQGADTQYF.

V is TRBV11-2 and J is TRBJ2-7; 7 positions match TRBD1. Germline V lookup: CDR1 SGHAT, CDR2 FQNNGV. V lost 5 bases to trimming and J lost 1 base; unmatched junction nucleotides: 8. The CDR3 runs to 15 residues. CDR3 region: CASSADPGQSYEQYF. The DNA of the CDR3 is TGTGCCAGCAGCGCCGACCCGGGACAGTCCTACGAGCAGTACTTC.

The V call is TRBV12-5, the J call TRBJ1-3; D is unclear. The germline V and J ends were trimmed by 5 bases and 7 bases, with 12 bases remaining between them. The germline CDR1 and CDR2 sequences are LGHNT and FRNRAP. The CDR3 length is 13 residues. DNA of the CDR3: TGTGCTAGTGGTGTGACTTTGGGGAACACCATATATTTT. It yields the protein CASGVTLGNTIYF.

This clone has more than one count but fewer than ten. The chain is built from TRBV14 and TRBJ2-5; tentatively, D is TRBD2 (6 bases). The CDR3 is made up of 14 amino acids. The V gene lost 4 bases and the J gene lost 4 bases, with 13 bases spanning the gap. In germline, CDR1 is SGHDN, CDR2 FVKESK. The CDR3, as DNA: TGTGCCAGCAGCCGCGGGGCTCTGGCAGAGACCCAGTACTTC. Protein sequence: CASSRGALAETQYF.

The V call is TRBV7-2, the J call TRBJ1-3, with D hard to call. Germline assignment: CDR1 SGHTA and CDR2 FQGNSA. The CDR3 sequence is 15 residues long. The V end was cut by 5 bases, the J end by 0 bases, with 11 bases between. This CDR3 reads CASSPDGDSGNTIYF. CDR3 DNA: TGTGCCAGCAGCCCAGACGGCGACTCTGGAAACACCATATATTTT. The complete variable domain, with remaining parts taken from reference TRBV7-2 and TRBJ1-3, reads GAGVSQSPSNKVTEKGKDVELRCDPISGHTALYWYRQSLGQGLEFLIYFQGNSAPDKSGLPSDRFSAERTGGSVSTLTIQRTQQEDSAVYLCASSPDGDSGNTIYFGEGSWLTVV.

The CDR3 DNA is TGTGCCAGTAGTATGTCTAGCCGGAACTACGAGCAGTACTTC. This encodes CASSMSSRNYEQYF. The chain has TRBV19 and TRBJ2-5; the D gene is possibly TRBD2 (5 bases). TRBJ2-7 matches the DNA end more closely, so the J call is doubtful. This CDR3 region has 14 residues. From germline, CDR1 is LNHDA and CDR2 SQIVND (reference sequence).